This passage covers 10 T cell receptor beta chains from one sample sequenced in a study of shared clonotypes between healthy human individuals. TCRdb's copy holds only in-frame clones and misses some; the assay was immunoSEQ multiplex PCR. The sample lists 2,500,000 or so clones, approximately 90% occurring once. Sequencing input: naive CD4+ T cells sorted from blood. Described subset: CD45RA+ positively selected. These receptors were taken from a man aged 18 to 30 in good health.

This clone was detected only once. The V call is TRBV9, the J call TRBJ2-2; D gene uncertain. The CDR3 consists of 16 residues. V was cut by 0 bases and J by 6 bases, with 15 bases left in between. Germline V lookup: CDR1 SGDLS, CDR2 YYNGEE. The CDR3 bases are TGTGCCAGCAGCGTAGCGTCTAGATTTTCTTCCGGGGAGCTGTTTTTT. Protein: CASSVASRFSSGELFF.

V gene TRBV7-9 combines with J gene TRBJ2-5, with 11 positions matching TRBD2. This CDR3 region has 16 residues. After removal of 5 bases from V and 2 bases from J, the junction contained 7 bases not matched to a gene. The germline V gene has CDR1 SEHNR and CDR2 FQNEAQ (reference sequence). In DNA form, the CDR3 reads TGTGCCAGCAGCCCGGGACTAGCGGACCCTCAAGAGACCCAGTACTTC. Its protein is CASSPGLADPQETQYF.

The chain carries TRBV5-1 and TRBJ2-1, with TRBD1 as a possible D gene (5 bases). CDR1 is SGHRS and CDR2 is YFSETQ in the germline V gene. The ends were cut back, 1 base at V and 5 bases at J, with 10 bases in the middle. This CDR3 has 14 residues. The CDR3 DNA reads as TGCGCCAGCAGCTTGTTACAGGCTAACAATGAGCAGTTCTTC. Translation: CASSLLQANNEQFF.

The rearrangement uses TRBV5-4 and TRBJ2-1; 9 bases line up with TRBD2. This CDR3 spans 16 amino acids. Germline-derived CDR1 and CDR2 are SGHNT and YYREEE (reference sequence). With 0 bases clipped from V and 0 bases from J, the junction kept 1 base outside the gene matches. In DNA, the CDR3 is TGTGCCAGCAGCTTGGGTAGCGGGAGCTCCTACAATGAGCAGTTCTTC. Translation: CASSLGSGSSYNEQFF.

The chain has TRBV5-1 and TRBJ2-7; D is possibly TRBD1 (6 bases). Per the germline V gene, CDR1 is SGHRS and CDR2 is YFSETQ. Trimming left V 2 bases short and J 2 bases short, with 14 bases between. The CDR3 is 15 amino acids. CDR3 bases: TGCGCCAGCAGCTTCGGGACACTCGAACCCTACGAGCAGTACTTC. Amino acid sequence: CASSFGTLEPYEQYF. The full variable domain, its missing parts supplied by reference TRBV5-1 and TRBJ2-7, is KAGVTQTPRYLIKTRGQQVTLSCSPISGHRSVSWYQQTPGQGLQFLFEYFSETQRNKGNFPGRFSGRQFSNSRSEMNVSTLELGDSALYLCASSFGTLEPYEQYFGPGTRLTVT.

This rearrangement joins TRBV7-9 to TRBJ1-6; TRBD1 agrees at 10 bases. Germline assignment: CDR1 SEHNR and CDR2 FQNEAQ (reference sequence). The V gene end was trimmed by 3 bases and the J gene end by 0 bases; junction bases not matched to a gene: 8. This CDR3 has 19 amino acids. CDR3 protein: CASSFPGGQGSSYNSPLHF. The CDR3 coding sequence is TGTGCCAGCAGCTTCCCGGGGGGACAGGGGAGCTCCTATAATTCACCCCTCCACTTT.

The chain links TRBV19 to TRBJ1-2; D uncertain. The CDR3 has 15 residues. Deletions cut 4 bases from V and 4 bases from J, with 16 bases between. Germline V gene sequence: CDR1 LNHDA, CDR2 SQIVND (reference sequence). CDR3 in amino acids: CASSTTGKGSYGYTF. CDR3 DNA: TGTGCCAGTAGTACCACTGGGAAGGGTAGCTATGGCTACACCTTC.

The chain couples TRBV7-8 to TRBJ1-2, with D tentatively TRBD1 (5 bases). Germline V gives CDR1 SGHVS, CDR2 FQNEAQ. The V end was cut by 5 bases, the J end by 5 bases, with 18 bases between. CDR3 length equals 15 residues. The CDR3 region has the DNA TGTGCCAGCAGCGTCGGGACGATCTCCTCTTATGGCTACACCTTC. Encoded protein: CASSVGTISSYGYTF.

J is TRBJ2-7 and V is TRBV6-6, with D possibly being TRBD1 (8 bases). Germline V gene data show CDR1 as MNHNY and CDR2 as SVGAGI (reference sequence). Trimming left V 4 bases short and J 4 bases short, with 17 bases between. CDR3 length: 15 amino acids. The CDR3 DNA reads as TGTGCCAGCAGTTCAGGGGGCCCGGGGGGTTACGAGCAGTACTTC. This encodes CASSSGGPGGYEQYF.

This chain links TRBV10-1 with TRBJ1-2; TRBD1 agrees at 10 bases. From germline, CDR1 is WNHNN and CDR2 SYGVQD (reference sequence). The CDR3 sequence is 17 residues long. Unmatched junction bases numbered 11, after V lost 4 bases and J lost 3 bases. CDR3 in DNA: TGCGCCAGCAGTGTACCGGGACAGGGGTGGGTTTACTATGGCTACACCTTC. Encoded protein: CASSVPGQGWVYYGYTF.